A selection of T cell receptor beta chains follows, all from one sample in a study of STAT5B mutations in CD4+ large granular lymphocyte leukemia. Sequenced by immunoSEQ multiplex PCR; TCRdb stores in-frame clones only, minus some. The sample includes 25,000 to 30,000 clones, just under 80% of them seen just once. Sequenced: CD4+ T cells from blood buffy coats. These receptors were taken from a human donor in good health. The CDR3 runs from the conserved cysteine through the conserved F or W. Each record gives: D gene, J gene, clone size, V gene, CDR3 DNA, CDR3 protein. A D gene is named only where the DNA matches it firmly. Size tells how often a clone was seen (once, few, many) or the class of an expanded clone, and some rows leave it out.

.,TRBJ1-5,.,TRBV7-2,TGTGCCAGCAGCTTAGGGTGGGGGCATCAGCCCCAGCATTTT,CASSLGWGHQPQHF
.,TRBJ2-1,.,TRBV7-9,TGTGCCAGCAGCTTAGGTTGGGACTCTAGCTCTGTGTTCTTC,CASSLGWDSSSVFF
.,TRBJ1-5,.,TRBV28,TGTGCCAGCAGTTTAGGGGGTTATAGCAATCAGCCCCAGCATTTT,CASSLGGYSNQPQHF
TRBD1,TRBJ1-1,.,TRBV7-2,TGTGCCAGCAGCGCACAGGGGAGGGCATCTGAAGCTTTCTTT,CASSAQGRASEAFF
.,TRBJ1-6,.,TRBV28,TGTGCCAGCAGTTTGGGTACAGTAAATAATTCACCCCTCCACTTT,CASSLGTVNNSPLHF
.,TRBJ2-1,.,TRBV18,TGTGCCAGCTCACCACCGGGGCCGGAGCAGTTCTTC,CASSPPGPEQFF
.,TRBJ2-5,.,TRBV28,TGTGCCAGCAGTCCCCATATGGGGGGGGCCAGAGAGACCCAGTACTTC,CASSPHMGGARETQYF
.,TRBJ1-5,.,TRBV18,TGTGCCAGCTCACATAGCAATCAGCCCCAGCATTTT,CASSHSNQPQHF
TRBD2,TRBJ2-3,once,TRBV28,TGTGCCAGCAGGAGTAGCGGGGCTTGGGCAGATACGCAGTATTTT,CASRSSGAWADTQYF
TRBD1,TRBJ2-1,.,TRBV27,TGTGCCAGCAGTTTCGACAGGGGTCGTAATGAGCAGTTCTTC,CASSFDRGRNEQFF
TRBD2,TRBJ2-5,once,TRBV5-1,TGCGCCAGCAGCTTGGCCCCGGGAGGGCTACAGGAGACCCAGTACTTC,CASSLAPGGLQETQYF
.,TRBJ2-1,.,TRBV7-9,TGTGCCAGCAGCCCTCTTGGAGTGGACAATGAGCAGTTCTTC,CASSPLGVDNEQFF
TRBD2,TRBJ2-7,once,TRBV27,TGTGCCAGCAGGGTGAGCGGGAGGGCCCCGTCCGAGCAGTACTTC,CASRVSGRAPSEQYF
.,TRBJ2-3,once,TRBV27,TGTGCCAGCAGTTTGTGGAGCTCGGTTAGCACAGATACGCAGTATTTT,CASSLWSSVSTDTQYF
.,TRBJ2-7,.,TRBV2,TGTGCCAGCAGTGACCCCAGGGCACCTCACTACGAGCAGTACTTC,CASSDPRAPHYEQYF
.,TRBJ1-2,once,TRBV30,TGTGCCTGGAGTGTACAAGGGGCCTATGGCTACACCTTC,CAWSVQGAYGYTF
.,TRBJ2-1,few,TRBV10-2,TGCGCCAGCAGCCCCGGGACTTACAATGAGCAGTTCTTC,CASSPGTYNEQFF
TRBD2,TRBJ2-5,.,TRBV30,TGTGCCGGAACGGGACAGCCGGCACTAGCGGGAGAGACCCAGTACTTC,CAGTGQPALAGETQYF
.,TRBJ1-3,.,TRBV18,TGTGCCAGCTCACCAGGGCTGGGGGGCTCTGGAAACACCATATATTTT,CASSPGLGGSGNTIYF
TRBD2,TRBJ2-7,.,TRBV29-1,TGCAGCGGTAGACTAGCGGGAGGGCACCACGAGCAGTACTTC,CSGRLAGGHHEQYF
TRBD2,TRBJ2-3,.,TRBV15,TGTGCCACCAGCAGAGATTGGGGGGGGGATACGCAGTATTTT,CATSRDWGGDTQYF
.,TRBJ2-2,.,TRBV4-2,TGTGCCAGCAGCCAAGATCGGGGCGGGGACACCGGGGAGCTGTTTTTT,CASSQDRGGDTGELFF
TRBD2,TRBJ2-2,.,TRBV28,TGTGCCAGCAGTTTATTAGCGGGAGCTGCCGGGGAGCTGTTTTTT,CASSLLAGAAGELFF
.,TRBJ2-7,.,TRBV6-5,TGTGCCAGCTTCAGGGGTTCCGAGCAGTACTTC,CASFRGSEQYF
.,TRBJ2-3,.,TRBV6-5,TGTGCCAGCAGTTACTCTGCGGGCTTTTCAGATACGCAGTATTTT,CASSYSAGFSDTQYF
TRBD2,TRBJ2-5,few,TRBV11-1,TGTGCCAGCAGCTTGGGGACTAGCGGGGGGGGCCGGGAGACCCAGTACTTC,CASSLGTSGGGRETQYF
.,TRBJ1-5,.,TRBV6-5,TGTGCCAGCAGTGAAAGACAGGCCCATCAGCCCCAGCATTTT,CASSERQAHQPQHF
TRBD2,TRBJ2-3,.,TRBV9,TGTGCCAGCAGCGTAACAGCGGGGGCCTCCACAGATACGCAGTATTTT,CASSVTAGASTDTQYF
.,TRBJ2-3,.,TRBV7-9,TGTGCCAGCAGCTTTTTAGGGTTCCAGTACACAGATACGCAGTATTTT,CASSFLGFQYTDTQYF
TRBD2,TRBJ2-1,once,TRBV19,TGTGCCAGTAGTACTAGCGGCAATGAGCAGTTCTTC,CASSTSGNEQFF
.,TRBJ2-3,.,TRBV28,TGTGCCAGCAGTCGAGTGGGCACGACTAGCACAGATACGCAGTATTTT,CASSRVGTTSTDTQYF
TRBD2,TRBJ2-3,.,TRBV7-9,TGTGCCAGCAGGACCAACCTAGCGGGGGGCACAGATACGCAGTATTTT,CASRTNLAGGTDTQYF
.,TRBJ2-2,.,TRBV2,TGTGCCACCACTTATCCAACTAGCTCGGGCACCGGGGAGCTGTTTTTT,CATTYPTSSGTGELFF
.,TRBJ1-1,.,TRBV7-9,TGTGCCAGCAGCCGGGGGGGTGGCACTGAAGCTTTCTTT,CASSRGGGTEAFF
.,TRBJ1-3,.,TRBV2,TGTGCCAGCAGTGAAGCGCCCTCTGGAAACACCATATATTTT,CASSEAPSGNTIYF
.,TRBJ2-6,.,TRBV2,TGTGCCACCCAAATTCTCTCTGGGGCCAACGTCCTGACTTTC,CATQILSGANVLTF
.,TRBJ1-1,few,TRBV7-9,TGTGCCAGCAGCTTCCAGGAGATAGGACCGAACACTGAAGCTTTCTTT,CASSFQEIGPNTEAFF
.,TRBJ1-1,few,TRBV4-1,TGCGCCAGCAGCGCCGAGGTCAGGGGAGTCACTGAAGCTTTCTTT,CASSAEVRGVTEAFF
.,TRBJ1-4,.,TRBV9,TGTGCCAGCAGCGCCGGACGGCTAACTAATGAAAAACTGTTTTTT,CASSAGRLTNEKLFF
.,TRBJ1-5,.,TRBV30,TGTGCCTGGAGTGTAGGGCCTAGCAATCAGCCCCAGCATTTT,CAWSVGPSNQPQHF
.,TRBJ1-1,few,TRBV18,TGTGCCAGCTCACCGGTTCAATCGAACACTGAAGCTTTCTTT,CASSPVQSNTEAFF
.,TRBJ2-2,.,TRBV28,TGTGCCAGCAGGGACAGCGGGGACACCGGGGAGCTGTTTTTT,CASRDSGDTGELFF
.,TRBJ2-2,.,TRBV20-1,TGCAGTGCTAGCGGGGACGGGGAGCTGTTTTTT,CSASGDGELFF
.,TRBJ2-1,.,TRBV11-2,TGTGCCAGCAGCCCGAGACCTACGTGGAACAATGAGCAGTTCTTC,CASSPRPTWNNEQFF
TRBD1,TRBJ1-3,.,TRBV6-5,TGTGCCAGCAGTTACGGGGGACAGGCTGGAAACACCATATATTTT,CASSYGGQAGNTIYF